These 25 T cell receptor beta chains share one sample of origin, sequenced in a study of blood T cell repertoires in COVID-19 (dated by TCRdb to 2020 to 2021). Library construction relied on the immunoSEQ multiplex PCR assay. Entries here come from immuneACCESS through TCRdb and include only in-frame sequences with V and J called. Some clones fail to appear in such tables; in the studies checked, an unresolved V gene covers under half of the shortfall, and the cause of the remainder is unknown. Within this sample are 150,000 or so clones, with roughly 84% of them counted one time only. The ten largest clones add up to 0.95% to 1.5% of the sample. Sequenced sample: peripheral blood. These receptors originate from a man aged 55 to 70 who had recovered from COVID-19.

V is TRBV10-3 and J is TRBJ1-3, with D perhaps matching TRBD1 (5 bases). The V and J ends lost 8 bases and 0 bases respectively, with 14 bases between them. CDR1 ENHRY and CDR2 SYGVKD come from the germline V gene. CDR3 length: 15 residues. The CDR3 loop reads CAIRGRASSGNTIYF. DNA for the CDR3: TGTGCCATCCGGGGGAGGGCGAGCTCTGGAAACACCATATATTTT.

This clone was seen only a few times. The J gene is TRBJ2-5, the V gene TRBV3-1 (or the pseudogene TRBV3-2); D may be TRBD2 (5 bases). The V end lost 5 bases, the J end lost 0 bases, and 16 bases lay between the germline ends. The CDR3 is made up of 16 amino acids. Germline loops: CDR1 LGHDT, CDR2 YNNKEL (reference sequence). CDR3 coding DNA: TGTGCCAGCAGCTCCCGGGGTGAAGGGCACCAAGAGACCCAGTACTTC. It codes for CASSSRGEGHQETQYF.

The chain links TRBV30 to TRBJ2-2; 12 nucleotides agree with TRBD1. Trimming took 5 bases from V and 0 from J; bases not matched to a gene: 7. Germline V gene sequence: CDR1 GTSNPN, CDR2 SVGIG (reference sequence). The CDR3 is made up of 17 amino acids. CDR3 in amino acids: CAWSGTGGFSNTGELFF. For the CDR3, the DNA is TGTGCCTGGTCCGGGACAGGGGGCTTTTCGAACACCGGGGAGCTGTTTTTT.

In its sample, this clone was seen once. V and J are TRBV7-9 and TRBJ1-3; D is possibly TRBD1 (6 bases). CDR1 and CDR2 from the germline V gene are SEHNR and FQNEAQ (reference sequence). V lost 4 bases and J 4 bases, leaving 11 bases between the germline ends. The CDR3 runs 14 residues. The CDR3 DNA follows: TGTGCCAGCAGCTCGACAGGCCAAGGAAACACCATATATTTT. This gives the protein CASSSTGQGNTIYF.

CDR3 nucleotides: TGTGCCAGCAGCCCACTGGACAACATGAACACTGAAGCTTTCTTT. Residues: CASSPLDNMNTEAFF. The chain carries TRBV7-3 and TRBJ1-1; maybe TRBD1 (5 bases). Germline assignment: CDR1 SGHTA and CDR2 FQGTGA. V lost 5 bases and J lost 0, with 13 bases in between. This CDR3 comprises 15 residues.

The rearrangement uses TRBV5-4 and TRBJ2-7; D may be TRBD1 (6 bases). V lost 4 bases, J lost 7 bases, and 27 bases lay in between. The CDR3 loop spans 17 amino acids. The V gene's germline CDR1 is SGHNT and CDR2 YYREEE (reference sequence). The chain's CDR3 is CASSPSGQAAGRGEQYF. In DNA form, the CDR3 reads TGTGCCAGCAGCCCCTCTGGGCAGGCGGCAGGAAGGGGGGAGCAGTACTTC.

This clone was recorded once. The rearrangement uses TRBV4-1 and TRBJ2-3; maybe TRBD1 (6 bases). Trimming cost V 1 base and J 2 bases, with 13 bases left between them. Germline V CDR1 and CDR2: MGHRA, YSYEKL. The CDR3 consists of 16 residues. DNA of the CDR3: TGCGCCAGCAGCCAAGTTAGGGACATCTTCACAGATACGCAGTATTTT. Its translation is CASSQVRDIFTDTQYF.

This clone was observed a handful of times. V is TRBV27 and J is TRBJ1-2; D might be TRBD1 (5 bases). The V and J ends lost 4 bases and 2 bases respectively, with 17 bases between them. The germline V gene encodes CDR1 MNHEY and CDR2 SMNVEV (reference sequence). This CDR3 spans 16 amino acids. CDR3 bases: TGTGCCAGCAGTTCACGGTGGGGCAGGGCGAACTATGGCTACACCTTC. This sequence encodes CASSSRWGRANYGYTF.

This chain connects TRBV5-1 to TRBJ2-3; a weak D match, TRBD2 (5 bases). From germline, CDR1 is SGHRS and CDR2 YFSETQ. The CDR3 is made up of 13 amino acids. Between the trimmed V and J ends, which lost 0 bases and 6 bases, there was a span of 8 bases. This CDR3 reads CASSLARGDTQYF. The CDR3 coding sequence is TGCGCCAGCAGCTTGGCCCGAGGGGATACGCAGTATTTT.

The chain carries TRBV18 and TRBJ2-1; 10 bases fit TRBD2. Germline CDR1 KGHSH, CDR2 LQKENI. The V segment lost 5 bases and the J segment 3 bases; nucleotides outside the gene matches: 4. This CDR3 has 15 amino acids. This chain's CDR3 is CASSSLAGGYNEQFF. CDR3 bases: TGTGCCAGCTCATCCTTAGCGGGGGGCTACAATGAGCAGTTCTTC.

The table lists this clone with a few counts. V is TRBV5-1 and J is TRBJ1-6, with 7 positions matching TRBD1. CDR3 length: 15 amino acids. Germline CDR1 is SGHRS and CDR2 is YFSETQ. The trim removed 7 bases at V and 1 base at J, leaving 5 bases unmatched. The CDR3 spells CASAEGASYNSPLHF. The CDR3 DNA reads TGCGCCAGCGCCGAGGGGGCTTCCTATAATTCACCCCTCCACTTT.

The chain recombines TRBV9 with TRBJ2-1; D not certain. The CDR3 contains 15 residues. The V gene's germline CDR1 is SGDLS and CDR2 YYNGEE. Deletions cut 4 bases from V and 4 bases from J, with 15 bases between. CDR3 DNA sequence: TGTGCCAGCAGCCCCTCATCGGGTGTTTACAATGAGCAGTTCTTC. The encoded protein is CASSPSSGVYNEQFF.

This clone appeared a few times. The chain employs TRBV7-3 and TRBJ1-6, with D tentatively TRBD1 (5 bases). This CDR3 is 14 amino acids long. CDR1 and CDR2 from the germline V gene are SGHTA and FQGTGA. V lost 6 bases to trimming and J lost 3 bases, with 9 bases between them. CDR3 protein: CASRSGNYNSPLHF. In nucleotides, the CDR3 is TGTGCCAGCAGGTCAGGGAACTATAATTCACCCCTCCACTTT. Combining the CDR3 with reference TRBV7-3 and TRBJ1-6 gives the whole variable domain GAGVSQTPSNKVTEKGKYVELRCDPISGHTALYWYRQSLGQGPEFLIYFQGTGAADDSGLPNDRFFAVRPEGSVSTLKIQRTERGDSAVYLCASRSGNYNSPLHFGNGTRLTVT.

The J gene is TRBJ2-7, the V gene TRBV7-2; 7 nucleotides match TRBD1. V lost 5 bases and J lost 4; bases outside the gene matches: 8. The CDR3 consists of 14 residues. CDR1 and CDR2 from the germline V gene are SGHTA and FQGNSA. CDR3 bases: TGTGCCAGCAGCCGCCTGGGGACAGTATACGAGCAGTACTTC. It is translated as CASSRLGTVYEQYF. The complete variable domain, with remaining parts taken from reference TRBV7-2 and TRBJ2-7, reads GAGVSQSPSNKVTEKGKDVELRCDPISGHTALYWYRQSLGQGLEFLIYFQGNSAPDKSGLPSDRFSAERTGGSVSTLTIQRTQQEDSAVYLCASSRLGTVYEQYFGPGTRLTVT.

The CDR3 DNA is TGTGCCAGCAGCCAAGGGAGGGGTATGGGGCTGAACACTGAAGCTTTCTTT. Protein: CASSQGRGMGLNTEAFF. The chain employs TRBV3-1 (or the pseudogene TRBV3-2) and TRBJ1-1, with D perhaps matching TRBD1 (5 bases). CDR3 size: 17 residues. V shed 1 base and J shed 0 bases, with 15 bases lying between them. Germline V gives CDR1 LGHDT, CDR2 YNNKEL (reference sequence).

The CDR3 DNA follows: TGTGCCAGCAGCCAAGGACGGGGGGCCGGCACAGATACGCAGTATTTT. Protein sequence: CASSQGRGAGTDTQYF. The chain employs TRBV14 and TRBJ2-3, with D possibly TRBD2 on 7 matching bases. This CDR3 spans 16 amino acids. Germline values: CDR1 SGHDN, CDR2 FVKESK. The ends were cut back, 1 base at V and 1 base at J, with 12 bases in the middle.

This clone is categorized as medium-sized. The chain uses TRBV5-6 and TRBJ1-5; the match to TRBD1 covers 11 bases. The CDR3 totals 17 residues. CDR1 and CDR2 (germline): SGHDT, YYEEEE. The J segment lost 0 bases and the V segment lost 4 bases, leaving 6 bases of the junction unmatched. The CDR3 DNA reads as TGTGCCAGCAGCCTCGGGACAGGGGGTTCTAGCAATCAGCCCCAGCATTTT. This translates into CASSLGTGGSSNQPQHF.

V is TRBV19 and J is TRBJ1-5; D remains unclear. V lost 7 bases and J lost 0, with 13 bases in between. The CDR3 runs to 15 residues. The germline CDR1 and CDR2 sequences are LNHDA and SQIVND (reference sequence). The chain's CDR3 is CASTPAAGSNQPQHF. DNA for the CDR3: TGTGCCAGTACCCCCGCGGCCGGTAGCAATCAGCCCCAGCATTTT.

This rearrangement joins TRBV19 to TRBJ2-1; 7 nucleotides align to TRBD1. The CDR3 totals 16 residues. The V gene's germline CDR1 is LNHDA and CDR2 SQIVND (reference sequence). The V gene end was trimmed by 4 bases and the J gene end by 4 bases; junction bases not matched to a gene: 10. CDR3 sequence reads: CASSTSGTDWYNEQFF. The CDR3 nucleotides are TGTGCCAGTAGTACCTCCGGGACAGACTGGTACAATGAGCAGTTCTTC.

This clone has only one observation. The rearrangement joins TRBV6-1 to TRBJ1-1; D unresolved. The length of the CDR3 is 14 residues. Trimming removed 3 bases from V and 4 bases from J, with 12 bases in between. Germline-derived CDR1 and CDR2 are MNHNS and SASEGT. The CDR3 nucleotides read TGTGCCAGCAGTGAGTACAGCGGGGTCACTGAAGCTTTCTTT. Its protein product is CASSEYSGVTEAFF.

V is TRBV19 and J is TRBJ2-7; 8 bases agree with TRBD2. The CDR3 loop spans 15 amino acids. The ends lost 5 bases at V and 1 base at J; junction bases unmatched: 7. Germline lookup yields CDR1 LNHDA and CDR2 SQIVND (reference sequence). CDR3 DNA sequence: TGTGCCAGTAGTGTCGGGGGGGGGCCATCCTACGAGCAGTACTTC. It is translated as CASSVGGGPSYEQYF.

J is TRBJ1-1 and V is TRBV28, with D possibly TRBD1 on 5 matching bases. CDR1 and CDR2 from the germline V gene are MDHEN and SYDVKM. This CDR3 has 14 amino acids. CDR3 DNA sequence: TGTGAGATTCGCGGGGGACCAATGAACACTGAAGCTTTCTTT. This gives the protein CEIRGGPMNTEAFF.

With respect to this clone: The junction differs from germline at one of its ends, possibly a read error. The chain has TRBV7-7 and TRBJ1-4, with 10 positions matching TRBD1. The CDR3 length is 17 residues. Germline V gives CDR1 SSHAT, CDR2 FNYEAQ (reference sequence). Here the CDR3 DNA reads TGTGCTAGCAGCTTAGTCCCCCCGGGACAGGGGAATGAAAAACTGTTTTTT. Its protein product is CASSLVPPGQGNEKLFF.

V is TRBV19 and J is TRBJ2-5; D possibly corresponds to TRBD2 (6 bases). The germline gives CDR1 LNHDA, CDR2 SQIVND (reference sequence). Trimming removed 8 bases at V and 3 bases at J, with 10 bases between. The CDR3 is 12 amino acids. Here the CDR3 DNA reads TGTGCCAGTTCTGGGGGGAAAGAGACCCAGTACTTC. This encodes CASSGGKETQYF.

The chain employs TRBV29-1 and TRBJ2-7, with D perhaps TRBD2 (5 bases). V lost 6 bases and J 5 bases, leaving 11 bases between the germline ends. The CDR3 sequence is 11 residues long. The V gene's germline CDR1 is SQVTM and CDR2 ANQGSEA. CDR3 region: CSVVRGNEQYF. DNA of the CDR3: TGCAGCGTCGTTCGGGGAAACGAGCAGTACTTC.